Below, 26 T cell receptor beta chains from the same sample are listed, as sequenced in a study of blood T cells in healthy people across ages (dated by TCRdb to the mid-2010s). Library generation was performed with 5' RACE. Sequencing took place on an Illumina HiSeq 2500. A second PCR of about 7 to 12 cycles was performed with a sample-barcoded 5' primer and a J-beta primer mix. TCRdb trimmed public reads at Q25 via fastp, called clones via MiXCR and kept in-frame beta chains. Rows are unified per CDR3 protein, each entry keeping the most common DNA and genes. The sample has fewer than 700,000 distinct CDR3 sequences on record, less than 45% of them singletons. The ten largest make up 25% to 35% of the sample. What was sequenced was blood. These receptors originate from a man older than 75 in good health.

This rearrangement joins TRBV7-2 to TRBJ1-6, with D perhaps TRBD1 (6 bases). CDR3 size: 15 residues. Trimming pared 4 bases from V and 9 bases from J, leaving 16 bases between. Germline lookup yields CDR1 SGHTA and CDR2 FQGNSA. CDR3 region: CASSSQGWGSSPLHF. The CDR3 coding sequence is TGTGCCAGCAGCTCTCAGGGGTGGGGTAGTTCACCCCTCCACTTT.

V gene TRBV29-1 combines with J gene TRBJ1-1; TRBD1 matches 7 bases. With V trimmed by 0 bases and J by 4 bases, 8 bases remained unmatched. Germline V gene data show CDR1 as SQVTM and CDR2 as ANQGSEA. The CDR3 sequence is 15 residues long. Here the CDR3 DNA reads TGCAGCGTTGAAGATCTTGACAGGGCCAGCACTGAAGCTTTCTTT. Protein: CSVEDLDRASTEAFF.

There are a few counts of this clonotype. The V gene is TRBV6-2 or TRBV6-3, the J gene TRBJ2-5; D is ambiguous. V lost 2 bases and J 2 bases, leaving 9 bases between the germline ends. CDR1 MNHEY and CDR2 SVGEGT come from the germline V gene. The CDR3 has 14 amino acids. The CDR3 sequence is CASSYPQIQETQYF. The CDR3 nucleotides read TGTGCCAGCAGTTACCCCCAGATACAAGAGACCCAGTACTTC.

The chain joins TRBV7-3 to TRBJ2-5; D is possibly TRBD2 (6 bases). This CDR3 has 15 amino acids. CDR1 and CDR2 (germline): SGHTA, FQGTGA. Trimming pared 2 bases from V and 3 bases from J, leaving 13 bases between. The CDR3 loop reads CASSLGGMVKETQYF. CDR3 bases: TGTGCCAGCAGCTTAGGAGGGATGGTAAAAGAGACCCAGTACTTC.

This chain joins TRBV10-2 and TRBJ1-6, with 8 bases that match TRBD1. This CDR3 is 13 amino acids long. J lost 10 bases, V lost 7 bases, and 6 bases had no gene match. Germline CDR1 and CDR2: WSHSY and SAAADI. As DNA, the CDR3 is TGCGCCAGCAAGACAGGGGATATATCACCCCTCCACTTT. As protein: CASKTGDISPLHF.

V and J are TRBV29-1 and TRBJ1-4; a possible D gene is TRBD1 (5 bases). CDR1 is SQVTM, CDR2 ANQGSEA, per germline. This CDR3 comprises 14 residues. Trimming stripped 6 bases from V and 3 bases from J, with 14 bases between. In DNA, the CDR3 is TGCAGCGTCCGCCTGATGGGGCCTAATGAAAAACTGTTTTTT. It yields the protein CSVRLMGPNEKLFF.

J is TRBJ1-2 and V is TRBV27; D unclear. V dropped 6 bases and J dropped 4 bases, with 15 bases sitting between them. Germline lookup yields CDR1 MNHEY and CDR2 SMNVEV (reference sequence). This CDR3 is built from 14 residues. CDR3 residues: CASSAPEKGYGYTF. CDR3 DNA: TGTGCCAGCAGCGCTCCGGAGAAAGGCTATGGCTACACCTTC.

This clonotype appeared a few times. The J gene is TRBJ2-1, the V gene TRBV5-1; 7 bases are a match to TRBD2. CDR1 SGHRS and CDR2 YFSETQ come from the germline V gene. The CDR3 runs 15 residues. Trimming removed 2 bases from V and 4 bases from J; junction bases left unmatched: 6. CDR3: CASSLAGNFYNEQFF. In DNA, the CDR3 is TGCGCCAGCAGCTTAGCGGGGAATTTTTACAATGAGCAGTTCTTC.

This clonotype was found a few times. This chain links TRBV7-9 with TRBJ2-7; D unresolved. The CDR3 loop spans 12 amino acids. V shed 5 bases and J shed 4 bases, with 9 bases lying between them. CDR1 and CDR2 (germline): SEHNR, FQNEAQ (reference sequence). CDR3 in DNA: TGTGCCAGCAGCGCCCAGGATTACGAGCAGTACTTC. Translated: CASSAQDYEQYF.

The chain is built from TRBV20-1 and TRBJ1-5, with TRBD1 matching 7 bases. The V gene end was trimmed by 6 bases and the J gene end by 7 bases; junction bases not matched to a gene: 12. Per germline, CDR1 DFQATT and CDR2 SNEGSKA (reference sequence). This CDR3 is built from 14 residues. The CDR3 DNA follows: TGCAGTGCAAGCAAGACAGGGATCGGGCAGCCCCAGCATTTT. Its protein is CSASKTGIGQPQHF.

The chain recombines TRBV6-2 or TRBV6-3 with TRBJ2-4, with D possibly matching TRBD2 (5 bases). The J call is uncertain, as TRBJ2-5 better fits the DNA end. In germline, CDR1 is MNHEY, CDR2 SVGEGT. The CDR3 spans 17 residues. The CDR3 loop is CASSPLIGEGREETQYF. In nucleotides, the CDR3 is TGTGCCAGCAGTCCCCTTATAGGAGAGGGAAGGGAAGAGACCCAGTACTTC.

This sequence joins TRBV7-2 and TRBJ2-1; D uncertain. The ends were cut back, 7 bases at V and 6 bases at J, with 19 bases in the middle. The germline CDR1 and CDR2 sequences are SGHTA and FQGNSA. This CDR3 region has 15 residues. CDR3 loop: CASNPDRVLGNEQFF. The CDR3 nucleotides are TGTGCCAGCAACCCCGACCGCGTTTTAGGCAATGAGCAGTTCTTC.

In its sample, this clonotype was seen once. The rearrangement links TRBV15 to TRBJ2-7; 7 bases fit TRBD2. The CDR3 consists of 17 residues. Germline CDR1 reads LNHNV; CDR2 reads YYDKDF (reference sequence). The junction had 12 bases not matched to a gene; V was cut back by 2 bases and J by 2 bases. The chain's CDR3 is CATSRPKGSGKTYEQYF. The CDR3 DNA reads as TGTGCCACCAGCAGACCAAAGGGGAGCGGGAAAACCTACGAGCAGTACTTC.

The J gene is TRBJ2-1, the V gene TRBV6-2 or TRBV6-3; TRBD2 agrees at 9 bases. J was trimmed by 5 bases and V by 4 bases; bases with no gene match: 3. Per germline, CDR1 MNHEY and CDR2 SVGEGT. This CDR3 has 14 residues. The CDR3 loop reads CASSSSGTHNEQFF. CDR3 nucleotide sequence: TGTGCCAGCAGTTCTAGCGGGACTCACAATGAGCAGTTCTTC.

This clonotype has a handful of counts. This chain joins TRBV6-2 or TRBV6-3 and TRBJ2-5, with D perhaps matching TRBD1 (6 bases). The J call is doubtful: the DNA matches TRBJ2-7 better. CDR3 length: 15 residues. Germline V gene data show CDR1 as MNHEY and CDR2 as SVGEGT. Here the CDR3 DNA reads TGTGCCAGCAGTTTGGGGGCAGTTGGTACCTACGAGCAGTACTTC. Residues: CASSLGAVGTYEQYF.

As to this clonotype: A read error may explain this, as a much larger clone is one base away. The V and J genes are TRBV6-1 and TRBJ1-2; TRBD1 matches 8 bases. The V gene's germline CDR1 is MNHNS and CDR2 SASEGT. The CDR3 loop spans 12 amino acids. CDR3 region: CASKTGDYGHTF. CDR3 coding DNA: TGTGCCAGTAAGACAGGGGACTATGGCCACACCTTC.

This clonotype was picked up a small number of times. This chain links TRBV5-6 with TRBJ2-5, with TRBD1 identical over 8 bases. The CDR3 totals 15 residues. V was pared by 0 bases and J by 4 bases, with 5 bases of the junction left unmatched. Per the germline V gene, CDR1 is SGHDT and CDR2 is YYEEEE. As DNA, the CDR3 is TGTGCCAGCAGCTTGGCTTCAGGGGGCCCAGAGACCCAGTACTTC. This encodes CASSLASGGPETQYF. Full variable domain (missing parts from reference TRBV5-6 and TRBJ2-5): DAGVTQSPTHLIKTRGQQVTLRCSPKSGHDTVSWYQQALGQGPQFIFQYYEEEERQRGNFPDRFSGHQFPNYSSELNVNALLLGDSALYLCASSLASGGPETQYFGPGTRLLVL.

The chain has TRBV4-2 and TRBJ1-2, with TRBD1 identical over 10 bases. The CDR3 has 15 residues. The junction had 7 bases not matched to a gene; V was cut back by 4 bases and J by 5 bases. Germline V gene lookup returns CDR1 LGHNA and CDR2 YNFKEQ. Here the CDR3 DNA reads TGTGCCAGCAGCCCCAGACAGGGGGCAGAATATGGCTACACCTTC. It specifies CASSPRQGAEYGYTF.

This chain links TRBV6-6 with TRBJ2-5, with a possible D match to TRBD1 (6 bases). The germline V gene encodes CDR1 MNHNY and CDR2 SVGAGI (reference sequence). Trimming removed 0 bases from V and 0 bases from J, with 11 bases in between. The CDR3 sequence is 16 residues long. CDR3 DNA sequence: TGTGCCAGCAGTTACTCGGGGGCCGGGTACCAAGAGACCCAGTACTTC. Protein sequence: CASSYSGAGYQETQYF.

J is TRBJ1-2 and V is TRBV7-9; no firm D call. The CDR3 is made up of 12 amino acids. Germline CDR1 SEHNR, CDR2 FQNEAQ (reference sequence). Deletions cut 0 bases from V and 8 bases from J, with 7 bases between. CDR3 in amino acids: CASSLAPRGYTF. CDR3 bases: TGTGCCAGCAGCTTAGCTCCCCGGGGCTACACCTTC.

V is TRBV7-2 and J is TRBJ2-4; TRBD1 is a possible D gene (6 bases). The CDR3 is 14 amino acids. Germline assignment: CDR1 SGHTA and CDR2 FQGNSA. V dropped 1 base and J dropped 7 bases, with 11 bases sitting between them. CDR3 sequence (DNA): TGTGCCAGCAGCTTAGGACAGGCGTCCAACATTCAGTACTTC. This codes for CASSLGQASNIQYF.

A remark on this clonotype: Given a much more abundant clone one base away, this may be a read error. The J gene is TRBJ2-7, the V gene TRBV5-6, with 9 positions matching TRBD2. V lost 4 bases, J lost 3 bases, and 5 bases stayed unmatched. This CDR3 is 14 amino acids long. Germline loops: CDR1 SGHDT, CDR2 YYEEEE. CDR3 sequence: CASSVTSGNYEQYF. CDR3 DNA: TGTGCCAGCAGCGTGACTAGCGGTAACTACGAGCAGTACTTC.

This clonotype appeared a few times. The chain employs TRBV3-1 and TRBJ1-6; 9 bases map to TRBD1. Trimming removed 4 bases from V and 11 bases from J; junction bases left unmatched: 6. From germline, CDR1 is LGHDT and CDR2 YNNKEL (reference sequence). CDR3 length equals 14 residues. The CDR3 loop is CASSPGTGTTPLHF. The CDR3 region has the DNA TGTGCCAGCAGCCCCGGGACAGGGACAACACCCCTCCACTTT.

The rearrangement links TRBV27 to TRBJ1-2; D unresolved. From germline, CDR1 is MNHEY and CDR2 SMNVEV (reference sequence). The CDR3 contains 13 residues. V shed 0 bases and J shed 8 bases, with 10 bases lying between them. CDR3 region: CASSLSPGGGYTF. The CDR3 bases are TGTGCCAGCAGTTTATCGCCGGGTGGGGGCTACACCTTC.

This clonotype was recorded at least ten times. The chain uses TRBV7-2 and TRBJ2-1; weak D call: TRBD1 (6 bases). Germline-derived CDR1 and CDR2 are SGHTA and FQGNSA. Trimming pared 1 base from V and 2 bases from J, leaving 6 bases between. The CDR3 loop spans 14 amino acids. The CDR3 spells CASSLGTAYNEQFF. The CDR3 nucleotides are TGTGCCAGCAGCTTAGGGACAGCCTACAATGAGCAGTTCTTC.

The sample holds a few counts of this clonotype. The rearrangement links TRBV27 to TRBJ2-1, with a tentative D call TRBD1 (5 bases). Germline loops: CDR1 MNHEY, CDR2 SMNVEV (reference sequence). CDR3 size: 13 residues. V was clipped by 1 base and J by 8 bases, with 9 bases between them. The CDR3 DNA follows: TGTGCCAGCAGTTTATTAGTACAGGATGAGCAGTTCTTC. Residues: CASSLLVQDEQFF.